This TCR beta chain was sequenced in a study of post-analysis software for immune sequencing data. At the level of the study: Relapsing-remitting, secondary progressive and progressive-relapsing forms of multiple sclerosis all featured among disease courses. Findings and limits, study-wide: Relative to controls, patients with multiple sclerosis showed significantly lower normalized Chao1 diversity. Co-batched samples clustered tightly together by F measure. Compared with controls, patients had more of about 5 TRBV segments, including TRBV5-6, TRBV5-1 and TRBV20-1.

Turning to this clonotype: What it binds is unknown.

CDR3 length: 17 residues. Germline V gives CDR1 DFQATT, CDR2 SNEGSKA (reference sequence). Losses at the gene ends were 7 bases for V and 0 bases for J; bases not matched to a gene: 10. The TCR beta cDNA libraries contained unique molecular identifiers. TCRdb redid the calling of the PCR reads with MiXCR, one entry per CDR3 protein. The sample contains about 460,000 distinct CDR3 sequences, 45% of which appear only once. V and J are TRBV20-1 and TRBJ2-3, with 13 bases aligning to TRBD2. The sample was blood. This clonotype originated in a girl aged 5-17 years with multiple sclerosis. Here the CDR3 DNA reads TGCAGTGTAGTACTAGCGGGGGGGGATCGGAGCACAGATACGCAGTATTTT. It codes for CSVVLAGGDRSTDTQYF.